At least ten counts were recorded for the clone carrying this TCR beta chain. What it binds is not known. This record belongs to a study of CD8 T cells in ankylosing spondylitis. Study-level points and caveats: Matched synovial fluid from ankylosing spondylitis patients was reported to be enriched for disease-linked clones. For ankylosing spondylitis blood, a TCR beta motif of about eight highly homologous variants appeared characteristic.

Quantitative 5'-RACE was performed with molecular barcodes, and it yielded the TCR beta libraries. TCRdb redid the calling of the 5' RACE reads with MiXCR, one entry per CDR3 protein. Of 25,000 to 30,000 distinct CDR3 sequences listed, about 5.1% are singletons. J gave up 4 bases and V 3 bases, and 4 bases lay outside the gene matches. Looked up from germline, CDR1 is SGDLS and CDR2 is YYNGEE. The CDR3 length is 15 residues. The clonotype comes from a female donor with ankylosing spondylitis or in good health (not recorded which). The V and J genes are TRBV9 and TRBJ1-6, with 7 bases lining up with TRBD1. Sequencing was done on a sample of blood, either unsorted or a sorted T cell fraction (not recorded which). The CDR3 protein is CASSDGQVYNSPLHF. As DNA, the CDR3 is TGTGCCAGCAGCGATGGACAGGTTTATAATTCACCCCTCCACTTT.